This paragraph covers one TCR beta chain sequence. The sample belongs to a study of CD8+ T cells in alopecia areata. Treatment in this sample: oral pan-JAK inhibitor, 5-10 mg twice daily. Sequencing used cDNA as its template, made by extracting RNA and reverse transcribing it. Sequenced by immunoSEQ multiplex PCR; TCRdb stores in-frame clones only, minus some. The sample lists about 190,000 clones; roughly three fifths were seen once. The ends were cut back, 4 bases at V and 0 bases at J, with 11 bases in the middle. The CDR3 runs 14 residues. CDR1 SGHRS and CDR2 YFSETQ come from the germline V gene. This receptor was taken from a human donor with alopecia areata. The genes are TRBV5-1 and TRBJ2-7; D is undetermined. This sample comprised CD4+ T cells sorted from blood, obtained at roughly week 49, from a patient treated with tofacitinib. CDR3 amino acids: CASSPESVSYEQYF. In nucleotides, the CDR3 is TGCGCCAGCAGCCCGGAGTCCGTCTCCTACGAGCAGTACTTC.